The source of this TCR beta chain is a study of blood T cell repertoires in COVID-19. Across the whole study: Acute-phase and convalescent COVID-19 samples originated in the United States, Italy and Spain. Sources were T cells, B-cell-depleted T cells, or PBMCs; the material itself was cDNA or gDNA.

This CDR3 is 16 amino acids long. Germline V gene sequence: CDR1 SGHDN, CDR2 FVKESK. J gave up 6 bases and V 8 bases, and 13 bases lay outside the gene matches. Original methodology: Scientists estimated how many nucleated cells there were by amplifying reference gene primers. Clones were read by immunoSEQ multiplex PCR, and TCRdb kept only the in-frame ones, dropping some. V, J and clone size were drawn from that table, and D and trimming were deduced from the DNA. Of fewer than 300,000 clones in the sample, roughly nine tenths are singletons; the top ten hold approximately 12%. Seattle participants joined during active infection and were tracked over time.

This TCR was sampled from a woman in her 30s with COVID-19, enrolled during active disease. The chain joins TRBV14 to TRBJ2-2; TRBD1 aligns across 9 bases. The sequenced sample was peripheral blood. CDR3 residues: CASSMIQGAVSGELFF. DNA of the CDR3: TGTGCCAGCTCAATGATACAGGGGGCTGTCTCCGGGGAGCTGTTTTTT.